Sequencing of this T cell receptor beta chain was carried out in a study of blood T cells in healthy people across ages. This clonotype has only one observation. The target antigen is unknown. General observations from the study: Leaving the PBMCs unsorted stopped any conclusive comparison of naive versus antigen-experienced cells.

Then a second PCR, running roughly 7 to 12 cycles, was carried out with a sample-barcoded 5' primer and a J-beta primer mix. TCRdb redid the calling of the 5' RACE reads with MiXCR, one entry per CDR3 protein. The sample yields over 1.5 million distinct CDR3 sequences, roughly 52% seen once. The TCR originated in a woman in her 40s in good health. The source material was blood.

This CDR3 reads CASSLYLAGGADTDTQYF. DNA for the CDR3: TGTGCCAGCAGTTTATACCTAGCGGGGGGGGCGGACACAGATACGCAGTATTTT. This chain joins TRBV28 and TRBJ2-3; TRBD2 agrees at 12 bases. CDR3 size: 18 residues. V lost 1 base, J lost 2 bases, and 7 bases stayed unmatched. Germline CDR1 reads MDHEN; CDR2 reads SYDVKM.